This TCR beta chain was retrieved from a study of T cells in localized non-small cell lung cancer. Points from the study as a whole: One tumor region alone was sequenced, and heterogeneity therefore remains possible. Density of T cells in blood, when higher, went with longer overall survival. Within adjacent lung there appeared a median approximately 58 of the top 100 tumor clones.

With V trimmed by 5 bases and J by 1 base, 12 bases remained unmatched. This CDR3 spans 19 amino acids. Germline assignment: CDR1 MNHEY and CDR2 SMNVEV (reference sequence). Points on this clone: Its matching antigen is unknown.

Libraries were prepared by immunoSEQ multiplex PCR; TCRdb keeps only in-frame clonotypes and omits some of them. The repertoire holds 90,000 or so clones, about 87% seen once, with around 16% in the top ten. The sample consisted of peripheral blood, taken before any cancer treatment. This clonotype was obtained from a man aged 40 to 70 with stage I squamous cell lung carcinoma. The V call is TRBV27, the J call TRBJ2-4, with 12 bases that match TRBD2. CDR3 protein: CASSPGLAGIPLAKNIQYF. In DNA, the CDR3 is TGTGCCAGCAGTCCGGGACTAGCGGGCATACCTTTGGCCAAAAACATTCAGTACTTC.